This section outlines one TCR beta chain sequence together with its context. These data are taken from a study of blood T cell repertoires in COVID-19. Across the study: PBMCs, B-cell-depleted T cells, or T cells were the source of the cDNA or gDNA that made up the material.

Clones were sequenced by immunoSEQ multiplex PCR, and TCRdb holds only the in-frame ones, with some missing. Of about 71,000 clones listed, roughly 80% are singletons. CDR1 and CDR2 (germline): KGHSH, LQKENI. The junction had 4 bases not matched to a gene; V was cut back by 0 bases and J by 4 bases. The CDR3 consists of 15 residues. The sequence was collected from a man in his sixties or seventies with acute or convalescent COVID-19. The specimen sequenced was peripheral blood. This rearrangement joins TRBV18 to TRBJ1-1, with 8 positions matching TRBD1. The CDR3 sequence: CASSPPDRGGTEAFF. The CDR3, as DNA: TGTGCCAGCTCACCACCCGACAGGGGAGGCACTGAAGCTTTCTTT.